This T cell receptor (beta chain) originates from a study of spatial heterogeneity in lung cancer. Study-wide results and limits: Blood carried ubiquitous expanded tumor TCRs more at resection than follow-up.

Germline lookup yields CDR1 MGHDK and CDR2 SYGVNS. The V segment lost 5 bases and the J segment 0 bases; nucleotides outside the gene matches: 2. This CDR3 contains 15 residues. This clonotype came up many times. What it binds is not known. On each TCR cDNA molecule, a unique molecular identifier was present. TCRdb fed the 5' RACE reads into MiXCR, producing one record per CDR3 protein. The data show more than 45,000 distinct CDR3 sequences, approximately 5.3% seen once. Time point in this sample: sample taken at primary tumor resection. The donor population consisted of 72 patients with untreated, early-stage non-small cell lung cancer. Unsorted whole RNA samples from tumor, nontumor lung or frozen PBMC were sequenced.

This sequence was found in a male donor with early-stage non-small cell lung cancer. The V call is TRBV25-1, the J call TRBJ2-1; 9 bases are a match to TRBD1. Sample: PBMCs, taken at surgery. CDR3 amino acids: CASSQTGGSYNEQFF. The CDR3 DNA reads as TGTGCCAGCAGTCAGACAGGGGGCTCCTACAATGAGCAGTTCTTC.